The entry below describes one T cell receptor beta chain. Compared with germline, one end of the junction differs, possibly owing to a read error. This specimen belongs to a study of blood T cells in healthy people across ages. Together with a sample-barcoded 5' primer, a J-beta primer mix was included in a second PCR lasting about 7 to 11 cycles. Carrying 12 random nucleotides, a template-switch adaptor labeled each individual cDNA molecule. TCRdb reanalysed the 5' RACE reads using MiXCR and keeps one entry per CDR3 protein. This sample carries hundreds of thousands of distinct CDR3 sequences, 35% to 50% of them seen once, and the ten largest clones take 25% to 30%. There were at least 6 micrograms of total RNA extracted from every sample. The CDR3 consists of 16 residues. Germline V gives CDR1 SGHRS, CDR2 YFSETQ.

The rearrangement joins TRBV5-1 to TRBJ2-3; 7 bases are shared with TRBD1. This clonotype was obtained from a man older than 75 in good health. Sequenced material: blood. Written as DNA, the CDR3 is TGCGCCGGCAGCTTAACGGACAGGAGATTCACAGATACGCAGTATTTT. Amino acid sequence: CAGSLTDRRFTDTQYF. The full variable domain, completed using reference TRBV5-1 and TRBJ2-3, is KAGVTQTPRYLIKTRGQQVTLSCSPISGHRSVSWYQQTPGQGLQFLFEYFSETQRNKGNFPGRFSGRQFSNSRSEMNVSTLELGDSALYLCAGSLTDRRFTDTQYFGPGTRLTVL.